Following are 5 T cell receptor beta chains from one sample sequenced in a study of blood T cells in healthy people across ages. With a J-beta primer mix and a sample-barcoded 5' primer, a second PCR ran about 7 to 11 cycles. From the 5' RACE reads, TCRdb called clonotypes with MiXCR, one entry per CDR3 protein. This table has about a million distinct CDR3 sequences, about 51% appearing once. Sequencing was performed on blood. The source of these receptors is a woman in her sixties or seventies in good health.

About this clonotype: With a much larger clone just one base away, this may be a read error. Here the CDR3 reads CASSGTSGQNEQYF. In DNA form, the CDR3 reads TGTGCCAGCAGTGGGACTAGCGGCCAAAATGAGCAGTACTTC. V is TRBV5-5 and J is TRBJ2-5, with TRBD2 matching over 11 bases. J was trimmed by 11 bases and V by 5 bases; bases with no gene match: 11. The CDR3 length is 14 residues. The germline gives CDR1 SGHKS, CDR2 YYEKEE (reference sequence).

The rearrangement joins TRBV3-1 to TRBJ2-3; 7 nucleotides line up with TRBD2. J lost 3 bases, V lost 5 bases, and 11 bases had no gene match. CDR3 size: 16 residues. From germline, CDR1 is LGHDT and CDR2 YNNKEL (reference sequence). CDR3 protein: CASSEPSGTMTDTQYF. The CDR3 DNA reads as TGTGCCAGCAGCGAGCCTTCCGGGACTATGACAGATACGCAGTATTTT.

The sample holds a few counts of this clonotype. The V gene is TRBV5-1, the J gene TRBJ2-3, with D tentatively TRBD2 (5 bases). This CDR3 has 15 amino acids. Looked up from germline, CDR1 is SGHRS and CDR2 is YFSETQ. V was cut by 2 bases and J by 2 bases, with 12 bases left in between. The chain's CDR3 is CASSLKGVPTDTQYF. DNA for the CDR3: TGCGCCAGCAGCTTAAAGGGAGTCCCCACAGATACGCAGTATTTT.

The chain joins TRBV28 to TRBJ2-3; 7 nucleotides line up with TRBD2. The CDR3 is 15 residues long. Germline lookup yields CDR1 MDHEN and CDR2 SYDVKM. The V and J ends lost 5 bases and 0 bases, in that order; junction bases with no gene match: 5. CDR3 in amino acids: CASSSGETSTDTQYF. CDR3 in DNA: TGTGCCAGCAGTAGCGGGGAAACTAGCACAGATACGCAGTATTTT.

Only one count was recorded for this clonotype. The junction and the germline gene differ at one end; a read error may be behind it. J is TRBJ1-2 and V is TRBV20-1; D is ambiguous. This CDR3 contains 15 residues. CDR1 and CDR2 from the germline V gene are DFQATT and SNEGSKA (reference sequence). CDR3 coding DNA: TGCAGTGCTAGAGATCCAAGGGCTTCTAACTCTGGCTACACCTTC. Its translation: CSARDPRASNSGYTF.